The present T cell receptor beta chain was sequenced within a study of blood T cell repertoires in COVID-19. Turning to the study itself: Researchers got acute and convalescent COVID-19 samples from the United States, Italy and Spain. From T cells, B-cell-depleted T cells, or PBMCs came the material, which was cDNA or gDNA.

Per the study methods: Reference gene primers were amplified, and this amplification served to estimate nucleated cell counts. TCRdb keeps only in-frame clones here, not all; method: immunoSEQ multiplex PCR. The DNA was the basis for D and trimming; V, J and clone size are from that table. The sample yields approximately 260,000 clones, about 90% seen once. Germline CDR1 reads LNHDA; CDR2 reads SQIVND (reference sequence). The CDR3 totals 13 residues. Trimming cost V 5 bases and J 4 bases, with 11 bases left between them. The receptor was derived from a middle-aged woman with acute or convalescent COVID-19. Material for sequencing was peripheral blood. The chain joins TRBV19 to TRBJ2-5; no definite D call. CDR3 nucleotide sequence: TGTGCCAGTAGTCTAGGGTTGCGAGAGACCCAGTACTTC. Its translation is CASSLGLRETQYF.